The TCR beta chain under discussion was sequenced for a study of blood T cell repertoires in COVID-19. In the study overall: Samples taken during acute and convalescent COVID-19 were collected in the United States, Italy and Spain.

Assay used: immunoSEQ multiplex PCR; TCRdb lists only in-frame clones, some missing. The repertoire holds around 130,000 clones, with approximately 84% as singletons. This CDR3 spans 17 amino acids. The germline gives CDR1 SGHDT, CDR2 YYEEEE. V shed 0 bases and J 1 base; nucleotides not matched to a gene: 7. This sequence was found in a woman aged 18-30 years who had been exposed to COVID-19. This chain links TRBV5-6 with TRBJ2-1, with 7 bases identical to TRBD2. Input material: PBMCs or T cells enriched from blood (not recorded which). The CDR3 DNA reads as TGTGCCAGCAGCTTGGATTACCGGGAGGTGTCCTACAATGAGCAGTTCTTC. It specifies CASSLDYREVSYNEQFF.